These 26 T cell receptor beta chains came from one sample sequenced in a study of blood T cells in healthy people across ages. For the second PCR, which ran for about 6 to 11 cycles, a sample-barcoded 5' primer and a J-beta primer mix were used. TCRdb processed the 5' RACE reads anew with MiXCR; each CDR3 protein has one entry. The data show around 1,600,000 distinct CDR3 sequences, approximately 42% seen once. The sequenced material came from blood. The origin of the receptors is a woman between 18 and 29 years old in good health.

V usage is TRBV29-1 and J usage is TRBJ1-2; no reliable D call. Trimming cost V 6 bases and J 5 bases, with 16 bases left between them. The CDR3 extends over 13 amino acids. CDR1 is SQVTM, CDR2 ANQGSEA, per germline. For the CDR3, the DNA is TGCAGCGTCCCCCGGACTGATGCATATGGCTACACCTTC. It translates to CSVPRTDAYGYTF.

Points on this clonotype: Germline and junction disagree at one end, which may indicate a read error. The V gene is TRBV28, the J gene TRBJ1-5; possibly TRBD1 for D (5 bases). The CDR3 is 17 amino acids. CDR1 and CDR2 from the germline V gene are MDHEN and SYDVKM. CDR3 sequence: CASSPGTPSRNNQLQHF. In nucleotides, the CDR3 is TGTGCCAGCAGCCCCGGGACCCCTTCGCGAAACAATCAGCTCCAGCATTTT.

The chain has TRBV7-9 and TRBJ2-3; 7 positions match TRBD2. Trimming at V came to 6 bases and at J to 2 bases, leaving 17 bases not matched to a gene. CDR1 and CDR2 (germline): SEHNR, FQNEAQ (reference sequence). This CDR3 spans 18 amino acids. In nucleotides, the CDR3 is TGTGCCAGCAGTCCCACCGCGGCGGGGGAGCCCTCCACAGATACGCAGTATTTT. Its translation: CASSPTAAGEPSTDTQYF.

CDR3 residues: CASRQVRAEQETQYF. CDR3 DNA: TGTGCCAGCAGGCAAGTTCGGGCGGAGCAAGAGACCCAGTACTTC. J is TRBJ2-5 and V is TRBV21-1; the listed D gene, TRBD1, was not tested against the DNA. TRBV21-1 is an annotated pseudogene. The CDR3 sequence is 15 residues long.

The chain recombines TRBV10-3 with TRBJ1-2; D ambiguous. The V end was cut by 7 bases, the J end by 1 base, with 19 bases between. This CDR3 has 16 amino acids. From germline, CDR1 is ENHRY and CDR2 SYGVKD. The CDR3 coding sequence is TGTGCCATCACTGCCTCGCCCGTGCTCCTTAACTATGGCTACACCTTC. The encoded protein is CAITASPVLLNYGYTF.

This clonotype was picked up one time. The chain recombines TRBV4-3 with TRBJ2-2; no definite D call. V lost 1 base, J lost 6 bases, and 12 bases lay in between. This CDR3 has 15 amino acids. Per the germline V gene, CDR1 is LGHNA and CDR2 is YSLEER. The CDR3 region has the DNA TGCGCCAGCAGCCAAGGCCGGACGGATTCCGGGGAGCTGTTTTTT. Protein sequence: CASSQGRTDSGELFF.

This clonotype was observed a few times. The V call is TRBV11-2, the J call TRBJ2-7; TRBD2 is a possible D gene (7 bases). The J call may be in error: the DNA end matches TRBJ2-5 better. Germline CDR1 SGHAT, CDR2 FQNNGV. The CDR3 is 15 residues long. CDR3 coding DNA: TGTGCCAGCAGCTTTATTGGGGGGGCCGTGGAGACCCAGTACTTC. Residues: CASSFIGGAVETQYF.

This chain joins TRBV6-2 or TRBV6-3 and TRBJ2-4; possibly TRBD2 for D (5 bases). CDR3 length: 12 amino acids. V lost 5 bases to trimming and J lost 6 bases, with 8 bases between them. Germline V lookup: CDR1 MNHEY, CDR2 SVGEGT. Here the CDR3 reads CASSPGLNIQYF. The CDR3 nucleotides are TGTGCCAGCAGTCCCGGACTAAACATTCAGTACTTC.

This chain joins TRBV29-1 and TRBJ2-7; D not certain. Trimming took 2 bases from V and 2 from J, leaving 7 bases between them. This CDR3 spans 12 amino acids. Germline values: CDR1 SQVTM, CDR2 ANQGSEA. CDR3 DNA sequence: TGCAGCGTTGAACTTACGGCCTACGAGCAGTACTTC. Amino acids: CSVELTAYEQYF.

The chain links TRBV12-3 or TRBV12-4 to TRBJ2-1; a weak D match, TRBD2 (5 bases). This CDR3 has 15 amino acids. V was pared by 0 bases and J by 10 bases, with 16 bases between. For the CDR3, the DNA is TGTGCCAGCAGTTTAGCCTCCGGGAACCCCAGAGAGCAGTTCTTC. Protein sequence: CASSLASGNPREQFF.

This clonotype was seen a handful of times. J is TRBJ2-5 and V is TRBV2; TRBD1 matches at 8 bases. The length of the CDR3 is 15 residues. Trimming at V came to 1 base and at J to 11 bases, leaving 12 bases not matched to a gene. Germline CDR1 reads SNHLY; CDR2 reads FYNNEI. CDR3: CASSEGGRGLIGQYF. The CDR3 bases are TGTGCCAGCAGTGAAGGAGGCAGGGGGCTAATTGGGCAGTACTTC.

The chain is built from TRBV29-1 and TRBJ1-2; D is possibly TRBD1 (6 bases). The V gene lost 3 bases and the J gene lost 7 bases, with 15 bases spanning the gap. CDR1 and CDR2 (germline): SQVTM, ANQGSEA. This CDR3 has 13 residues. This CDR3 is CSVEMDRYFGYTF. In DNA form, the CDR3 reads TGCAGCGTTGAGATGGACAGATACTTTGGCTACACCTTC.

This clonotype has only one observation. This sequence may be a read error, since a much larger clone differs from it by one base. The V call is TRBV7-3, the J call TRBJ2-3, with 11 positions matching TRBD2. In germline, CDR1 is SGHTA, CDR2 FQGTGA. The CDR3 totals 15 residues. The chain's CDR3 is CANSPGLAESDTQYF. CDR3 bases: TGTGCCAACAGCCCGGGACTAGCGGAGTCAGATACGCAGTATTTT. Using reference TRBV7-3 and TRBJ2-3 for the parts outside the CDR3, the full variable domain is GAGVSQTPSNKVTEKGKYVELRCDPISGHTALYWYRQSLGQGPEFLIYFQGTGAADDSGLPNDRFFAVRPEGSVSTLKIQRTERGDSAVYLCANSPGLAESDTQYFGPGTRLTVL.

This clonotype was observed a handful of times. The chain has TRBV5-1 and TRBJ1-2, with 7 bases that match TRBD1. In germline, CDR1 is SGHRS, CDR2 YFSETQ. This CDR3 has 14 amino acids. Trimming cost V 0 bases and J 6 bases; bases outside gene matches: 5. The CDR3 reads CASSLVEGANGYTF. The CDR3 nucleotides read TGCGCCAGCAGCTTGGTCGAGGGGGCAAATGGCTACACCTTC.

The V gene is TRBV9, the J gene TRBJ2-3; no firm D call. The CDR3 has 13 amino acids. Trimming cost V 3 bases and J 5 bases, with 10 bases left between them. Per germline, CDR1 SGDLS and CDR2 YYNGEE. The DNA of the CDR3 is TGTGCCAGCAGCGCCCCGGCAGGAGATACGCAGTATTTT. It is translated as CASSAPAGDTQYF.

The CDR3 spells CASSLDRRNTEAFF. The CDR3 DNA sequence: TGCGCCAGCAGCCTGGACAGGAGGAACACTGAAGCTTTCTTT. The V and J genes are TRBV4-3 and TRBJ1-1, with 7 bases aligning to TRBD1. Germline V gene sequence: CDR1 LGHNA, CDR2 YSLEER. The CDR3 extends over 14 amino acids. V was pared by 4 bases and J by 1 base, with 3 bases of the junction left unmatched.

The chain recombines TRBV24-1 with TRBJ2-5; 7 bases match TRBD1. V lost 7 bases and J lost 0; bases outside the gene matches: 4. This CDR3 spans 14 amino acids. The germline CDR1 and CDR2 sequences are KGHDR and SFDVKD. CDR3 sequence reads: CATSRDRDQETQYF. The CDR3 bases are TGTGCCACCAGCCGGGACAGAGACCAAGAGACCCAGTACTTC.

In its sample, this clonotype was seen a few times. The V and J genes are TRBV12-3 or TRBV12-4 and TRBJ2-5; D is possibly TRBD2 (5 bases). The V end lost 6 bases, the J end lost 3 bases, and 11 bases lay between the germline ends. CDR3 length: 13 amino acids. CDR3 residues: CASRDLGEETQYF. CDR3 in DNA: TGTGCCAGCAGGGACCTGGGAGAAGAGACCCAGTACTTC.

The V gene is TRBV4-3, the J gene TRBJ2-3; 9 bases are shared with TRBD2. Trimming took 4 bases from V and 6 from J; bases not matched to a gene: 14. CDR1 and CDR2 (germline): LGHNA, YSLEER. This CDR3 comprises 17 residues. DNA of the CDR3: TGCGCCAGCAGCCCTCCCCTGGCGGGGGGGCTGGGGGATACGCAGTATTTT. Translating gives CASSPPLAGGLGDTQYF.

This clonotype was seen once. The CDR3 sequence: CSASKTGRGYEQYF. The DNA of the CDR3 is TGCAGTGCTAGTAAGACCGGCAGGGGTTACGAGCAGTACTTC. V and J are TRBV20-1 and TRBJ2-5; D might be TRBD1 (6 bases). The J call may be incorrect, as the DNA end agrees better with TRBJ2-7. Germline CDR1 and CDR2: DFQATT and SNEGSKA (reference sequence). The length of the CDR3 is 14 residues.

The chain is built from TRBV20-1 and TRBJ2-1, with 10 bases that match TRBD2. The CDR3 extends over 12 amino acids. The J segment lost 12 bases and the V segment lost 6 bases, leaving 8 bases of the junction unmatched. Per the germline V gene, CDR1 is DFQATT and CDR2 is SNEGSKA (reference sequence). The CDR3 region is CSAHLWTSGQFF. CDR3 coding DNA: TGCAGTGCCCACCTCTGGACTAGCGGGCAGTTCTTC.

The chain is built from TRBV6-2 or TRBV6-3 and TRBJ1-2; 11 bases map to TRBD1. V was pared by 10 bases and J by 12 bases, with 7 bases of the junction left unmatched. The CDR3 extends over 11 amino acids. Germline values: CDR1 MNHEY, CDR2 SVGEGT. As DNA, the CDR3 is TGTGCCACCGGACAGGGGGCGAGGGACACCTTC. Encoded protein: CATGQGARDTF.

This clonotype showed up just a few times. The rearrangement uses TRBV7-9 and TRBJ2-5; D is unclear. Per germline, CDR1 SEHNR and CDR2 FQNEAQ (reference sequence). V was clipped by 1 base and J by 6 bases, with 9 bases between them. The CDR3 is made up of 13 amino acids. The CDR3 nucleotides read TGTGCCAGCAGCTTAGTCGGCGCCCAGACCCAGTACTTC. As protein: CASSLVGAQTQYF.

The CDR3 here is CASSQESAETSPLHF. The DNA for the CDR3 is TGCGCCAGCAGCCAAGAAAGCGCGGAGACCTCACCCCTCCACTTT. The chain has TRBV4-3 and TRBJ1-6; D call uncertain. Germline V gene sequence: CDR1 LGHNA, CDR2 YSLEER. V lost 0 bases and J 10 bases, leaving 13 bases between the germline ends. The CDR3 loop spans 15 amino acids.

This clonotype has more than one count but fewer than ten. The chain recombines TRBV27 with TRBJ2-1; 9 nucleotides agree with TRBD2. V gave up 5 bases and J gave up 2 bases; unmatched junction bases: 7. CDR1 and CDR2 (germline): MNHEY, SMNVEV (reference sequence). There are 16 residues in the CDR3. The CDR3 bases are TGTGCCAGCAGTCCCTTAGCGGGAGTAACCTACAATGAGCAGTTCTTC. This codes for CASSPLAGVTYNEQFF.

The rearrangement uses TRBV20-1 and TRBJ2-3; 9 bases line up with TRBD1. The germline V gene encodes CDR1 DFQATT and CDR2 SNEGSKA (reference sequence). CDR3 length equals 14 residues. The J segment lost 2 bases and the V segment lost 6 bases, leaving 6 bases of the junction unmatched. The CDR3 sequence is CSAEDRGYTDTQYF. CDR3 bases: TGCAGTGCGGAAGACAGGGGGTACACAGATACGCAGTATTTT.